The entry below describes one T cell receptor (beta chain). Its cognate antigen is unknown. Germline CDR1 reads MNHNS; CDR2 reads SASEGT. The length of the CDR3 is 13 residues. Trimming pared 3 bases from V and 11 bases from J, leaving 11 bases between. The sample belongs to a study of a mutant IDH1 vaccine in newly diagnosed glioma. Assay: immunoSEQ multiplex PCR; the TCRdb copy retains only in-frame clones and omits some. The sample holds roughly 50,000 clones; about 81% are singletons and the top ten take over 7%. The study, taken as a whole, reports: In roughly 93% of patients, immune responses induced by the vaccine occurred.

Time point here: week 23, last vaccination. In the vaccine, a single dose held 300 ug of the mutant IDH1 20-mer peptide, along with topical imiquimod. The sequences come from PBMCs, collected from a glioma patient whose treatment included an IDH1 peptide vaccine. The rearrangement links TRBV6-1 to TRBJ1-6; the D is unclear. The receptor was derived from a woman aged 40-49 years with glioma. Some clones in this sample may be carry-over from other donors' samples. The CDR3, as DNA: TGTGCCAGCAGTGACAGGTTCCAAGCACCCCTCCACTTT. Amino acids: CASSDRFQAPLHF.